The next 23 T cell receptor beta chains were all read from a single sample in a study of T-cell memory formation after mild COVID-19. TCRdb called the 5' RACE reads again in MiXCR, with one record for every CDR3 protein. Here the sample spans around 410,000 distinct CDR3 sequences, about 22% being singletons. Sequencing was performed on PBMCs or a T cell subset sorted from them (not recorded which). These receptors all stem from an adult woman who had mild COVID-19 (a few samples of this study predate the infection). Cell type and time point are not known.

Many counts were recorded for this clonotype. CDR3 DNA sequence: TGTGCCACCAGTGGGATCCGGGACAGATCGGACAATGAGCAGTTCTTC. Translation: CATSGIRDRSDNEQFF. The chain links TRBV24-1 to TRBJ2-1, with 7 bases lining up with TRBD1. CDR1 is KGHDR, CDR2 SFDVKD, per germline. The CDR3 has 16 amino acids. V shed 5 bases, J shed 5 bases, and the junction held 11 bases outside the gene matches.

The table lists this clonotype with a few counts. The chain couples TRBV29-1 to TRBJ2-7, with D possibly being TRBD2 (5 bases). Trimming cost V 3 bases and J 6 bases, with 15 bases left between them. The germline V gene has CDR1 SQVTM and CDR2 ANQGSEA. The CDR3 is 13 residues long. The CDR3 DNA is TGCAGCGTTGAGGGTCCTGAGGGCCGCGAGCAGTACTTC. Residues: CSVEGPEGREQYF.

There are many counts of this clonotype. The V call is TRBV9, the J call TRBJ2-1, with TRBD2 matching 8 bases. The V and J ends lost 0 bases and 7 bases, in that order; junction bases with no gene match: 6. The CDR3 covers 15 residues. Germline V gene lookup returns CDR1 SGDLS and CDR2 YYNGEE. CDR3 in amino acids: CASSVVTGGANEQFF. The CDR3 nucleotides are TGTGCCAGCAGCGTAGTGACCGGGGGGGCAAATGAGCAGTTCTTC.

The V call is TRBV7-2, the J call TRBJ2-7, with 9 bases lining up with TRBD2. CDR3 length: 14 residues. Germline CDR1 SGHTA, CDR2 FQGNSA. J lost 3 bases, V lost 5 bases, and 5 bases had no gene match. In nucleotides, the CDR3 is TGTGCCAGCAGCATTGGGACTAGCATCTACGAGCAGTACTTC. Its translation is CASSIGTSIYEQYF. Based on the CDR3 plus reference TRBV7-2 and TRBJ2-7, the full variable domain is GAGVSQSPSNKVTEKGKDVELRCDPISGHTALYWYRQSLGQGLEFLIYFQGNSAPDKSGLPSDRFSAERTGGSVSTLTIQRTQQEDSAVYLCASSIGTSIYEQYFGPGTRLTVT.

This clonotype has only a few counts. The V and J genes are TRBV19 and TRBJ2-1, with a possible D match to TRBD2 (6 bases). The CDR3 length is 14 residues. The germline V gene has CDR1 LNHDA and CDR2 SQIVND (reference sequence). Deletions cut 4 bases from V and 5 bases from J, with 12 bases between. The CDR3 is CASSNRGLNNEQFF. The CDR3, as DNA: TGTGCCAGTAGTAACCGGGGACTCAACAATGAGCAGTTCTTC.

V is TRBV4-1 and J is TRBJ2-3; D is unresolved. Trimming left V 0 bases short and J 6 bases short, with 10 bases between. The CDR3 runs to 14 residues. Germline V gene lookup returns CDR1 MGHRA and CDR2 YSYEKL. The CDR3 DNA is TGCGCCAGCAGCCAAGAAGACTCGAGGGATACGCAGTATTTT. Amino acids: CASSQEDSRDTQYF.

This chain connects TRBV19 to TRBJ2-6; 11 bases line up with TRBD1. With 4 bases clipped from V and 0 bases from J, the junction kept 2 bases outside the gene matches. The CDR3 is 17 residues long. Germline V gene lookup returns CDR1 LNHDA and CDR2 SQIVND (reference sequence). The CDR3 sequence: CASSTGTGGSGANVLTF. Here the CDR3 DNA reads TGTGCCAGTAGTACCGGGACAGGGGGCTCTGGGGCCAACGTCCTGACTTTC.

This chain links TRBV6-1 with TRBJ1-1; the D is unclear. CDR3 length equals 14 residues. The V end lost 2 bases, the J end lost 6 bases, and 13 bases lay between the germline ends. Germline-derived CDR1 and CDR2 are MNHNS and SASEGT. CDR3 residues: CASSEMRGIPEAFF. CDR3 DNA: TGTGCCAGCAGTGAAATGCGAGGGATCCCTGAAGCTTTCTTT.

A few counts support this clonotype. V usage is TRBV25-1 and J usage is TRBJ1-2; D is undetermined. The germline gives CDR1 MGHDK, CDR2 SYGVNS. This CDR3 spans 13 amino acids. Trimming took off 6 bases at V and 0 bases at J, with 8 bases between the two ends. The CDR3 loop is CASSDPANYGYTF. The CDR3 region has the DNA TGTGCCAGCAGCGATCCAGCTAACTATGGCTACACCTTC.

This clonotype was counted only a few times. The rearrangement links TRBV6-5 to TRBJ2-2; D is uncertain. CDR1 is MNHEY and CDR2 is SVGAGI in the germline V gene. The CDR3 extends over 11 amino acids. V was shortened by 6 bases and J by 3 bases, with 2 bases between the two germline ends. CDR3 sequence reads: CASRHTGELFF. The CDR3 coding sequence is TGTGCCAGCAGACACACCGGGGAGCTGTTTTTT.

This clonotype was counted between two and nine times. The chain couples TRBV5-1 to TRBJ2-1, with D perhaps assigned TRBD1 or TRBD2 (5 bases each). The CDR3 length is 15 residues. V lost 7 bases, J lost 6 bases, and 20 bases lay in between. Germline V gene sequence: CDR1 SGHRS, CDR2 YFSETQ. The DNA of the CDR3 is TGCGCCAGCGCCCGGGGCACTGGGGACGGCAATGAGCAGTTCTTC. Its protein is CASARGTGDGNEQFF. Filled out from reference TRBV5-1 and TRBJ2-1, the complete variable domain reads KAGVTQTPRYLIKTRGQQVTLSCSPISGHRSVSWYQQTPGQGLQFLFEYFSETQRNKGNFPGRFSGRQFSNSRSEMNVSTLELGDSALYLCASARGTGDGNEQFFGPGTRLTVL.

V and J are TRBV6-5 and TRBJ2-3, with D possibly matching TRBD2 (5 bases). The V gene lost 2 bases and the J gene lost 4 bases, with 16 bases spanning the gap. The germline V gene encodes CDR1 MNHEY and CDR2 SVGAGI. The CDR3 is 16 residues long. CDR3 DNA sequence: TGTGCCAGCAGTTACCCTATACGGGGTAGATCAGATACGCAGTATTTT. Its protein is CASSYPIRGRSDTQYF.

This CDR3 is CASSFNSDEAFF. As DNA, the CDR3 is TGCGCCAGCAGCTTTAACAGTGATGAAGCTTTCTTT. This chain links TRBV5-1 with TRBJ1-1; D unclear. The CDR3 runs 12 residues. Trimming took 2 bases from V and 7 from J, leaving 9 bases between them. The germline V gene encodes CDR1 SGHRS and CDR2 YFSETQ.

The V call is TRBV20-1, the J call TRBJ2-2; TRBD2 is a possible D gene (5 bases). Trimming shortened V by 1 base and J by 8 bases, and 8 bases separated the two germline ends. Germline V lookup: CDR1 DFQATT, CDR2 SNEGSKA (reference sequence). The CDR3 covers 12 residues. The CDR3: CSARVPGGELFF. In nucleotides, the CDR3 is TGCAGTGCTAGAGTCCCGGGGGGGGAGCTGTTTTTT.

This rearrangement joins TRBV3-1 to TRBJ2-7, with 7 bases lining up with TRBD2. Unmatched junction bases numbered 4, after V lost 0 bases and J lost 2 bases. Germline V gene sequence: CDR1 LGHDT, CDR2 YNNKEL (reference sequence). The CDR3 runs to 15 residues. The CDR3 sequence is CASSQDQAGPYEQYF. CDR3 coding DNA: TGTGCCAGCAGCCAAGATCAAGCGGGGCCCTACGAGCAGTACTTC.

This clonotype was found a few times. CDR3 protein: CASSRSGTGSYEQYF. Written as DNA, the CDR3 is TGTGCCAGCAGCCGTAGCGGGACGGGCTCCTACGAGCAGTACTTC. The chain couples TRBV27 to TRBJ2-7; 8 bases line up with TRBD2. CDR1 MNHEY and CDR2 SMNVEV come from the germline V gene (reference sequence). The CDR3 is 15 amino acids. After removal of 6 bases from V and 0 bases from J, the junction contained 7 bases not matched to a gene.

V gene TRBV24-1 combines with J gene TRBJ2-7; D gene ambiguous. CDR3 size: 11 residues. V was shortened by 10 bases and J by 0 bases, with 6 bases between the two germline ends. The V gene's germline CDR1 is KGHDR and CDR2 SFDVKD. The CDR3 nucleotides read TGTGCCACTCGTCCCTCCTACGAGCAGTACTTC. The encoded protein is CATRPSYEQYF.

This chain links TRBV5-8 with TRBJ1-5, with D possibly TRBD1 on 5 matching bases. Trimming pared 1 base from V and 7 bases from J, leaving 9 bases between. Germline V gives CDR1 SGHTS, CDR2 YDEGEE. This CDR3 region has 13 residues. For the CDR3, the DNA is TGTGCCAGCAGCTTGACAAACAGGCAGCCCCAGCATTTT. Translated, it gives CASSLTNRQPQHF. Variable domain in full (rest from reference TRBV5-8 and TRBJ1-5): EAGVTQSPTHLIKTRGQQATLRCSPISGHTSVYWYQQALGLGLQFLLWYDEGEERNRGNFPPRFSGRQFPNYSSELNVNALELEDSALYLCASSLTNRQPQHFGDGTRLSIL.

V and J are TRBV4-3 and TRBJ2-3, with TRBD2 matching over 8 bases. The CDR3 covers 14 residues. Germline V gene lookup returns CDR1 LGHNA and CDR2 YSLEER. Trimming removed 2 bases from V and 8 bases from J; junction bases left unmatched: 6. The CDR3 sequence: CASSQSALAVTQYF. The CDR3 bases are TGCGCCAGCAGCCAATCAGCACTAGCGGTTACGCAGTATTTT.

The chain combines TRBV2 with TRBJ2-7; the D call may be TRBD1 or TRBD2 (5 bases each). Trimming pared 6 bases from V and 7 bases from J, leaving 19 bases between. Per the germline V gene, CDR1 is SNHLY and CDR2 is FYNNEI. The CDR3 sequence is 14 residues long. CDR3 loop: CASRSGPSIREQYF. CDR3 DNA sequence: TGTGCCAGCAGATCGGGACCCTCGATTAGGGAGCAGTACTTC.

The CDR3 sequence is CASSWGDGGTYEQYF. CDR3 DNA: TGTGCCAGCAGTTGGGGGGACGGAGGTACCTACGAGCAGTACTTC. This chain joins TRBV27 and TRBJ2-7; maybe TRBD2 (6 bases). In germline, CDR1 is MNHEY, CDR2 SMNVEV (reference sequence). The CDR3 has 15 amino acids. V was shortened by 4 bases and J by 2 bases, with 15 bases between the two germline ends.

The J gene is TRBJ2-7, the V gene TRBV7-9, with D tentatively TRBD1 (6 bases). Germline V gene lookup returns CDR1 SEHNR and CDR2 FQNEAQ (reference sequence). This CDR3 is built from 15 residues. Trimming stripped 4 bases from V and 0 bases from J, with 13 bases between. The CDR3 sequence: CASSSPRDISYEQYF. Here the CDR3 DNA reads TGTGCCAGCAGCTCCCCCCGGGACATCTCCTACGAGCAGTACTTC. The variable domain in full, with the rest retrieved from reference TRBV7-9 and TRBJ2-7, is DTGVSQNPRHKITKRGQNVTFRCDPISEHNRLYWYRQTLGQGPEFLTYFQNEAQLEKSRLLSDRFSAERPKGSFSTLEIQRTEQGDSAMYLCASSSPRDISYEQYFGPGTRLTVT.

The count of this clonotype is one. The rearrangement joins TRBV5-5 to TRBJ2-1; 7 bases are shared with TRBD1. Germline CDR1 and CDR2: SGHKS and YYEKEE (reference sequence). The V gene end was trimmed by 1 base and the J gene end by 4 bases; junction bases not matched to a gene: 5. CDR3 length: 15 residues. CDR3 region: CASSLFTGAYNEQFF. Written as DNA, the CDR3 is TGTGCCAGCAGCTTGTTCACAGGGGCATACAATGAGCAGTTCTTC. The full variable domain, its missing parts supplied by reference TRBV5-5 and TRBJ2-1, is DAGVTQSPTHLIKTRGQQVTLRCSPISGHKSVSWYQQVLGQGPQFIFQYYEKEERGRGNFPDRFSARQFPNYSSELNVNALLLGDSALYLCASSLFTGAYNEQFFGPGTRLTVL.